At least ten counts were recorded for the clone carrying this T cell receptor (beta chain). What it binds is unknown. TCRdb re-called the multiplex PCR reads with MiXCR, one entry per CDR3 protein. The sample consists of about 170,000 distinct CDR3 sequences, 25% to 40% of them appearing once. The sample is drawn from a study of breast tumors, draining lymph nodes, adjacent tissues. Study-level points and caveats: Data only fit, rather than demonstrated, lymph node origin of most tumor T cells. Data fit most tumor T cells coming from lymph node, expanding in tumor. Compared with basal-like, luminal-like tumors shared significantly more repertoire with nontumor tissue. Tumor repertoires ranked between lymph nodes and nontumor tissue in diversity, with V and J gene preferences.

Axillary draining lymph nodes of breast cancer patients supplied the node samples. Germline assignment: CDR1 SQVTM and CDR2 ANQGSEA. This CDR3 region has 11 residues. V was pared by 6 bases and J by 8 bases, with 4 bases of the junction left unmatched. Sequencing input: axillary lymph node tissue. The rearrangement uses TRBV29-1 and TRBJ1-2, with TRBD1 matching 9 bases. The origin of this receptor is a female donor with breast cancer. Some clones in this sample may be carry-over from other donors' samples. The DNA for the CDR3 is TGCAGCGTGACAGGGGGAGTGGGCTACACCTTC. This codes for CSVTGGVGYTF. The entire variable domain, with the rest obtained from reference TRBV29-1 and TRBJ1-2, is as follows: SAVISQKPSRDICQRGTSLTIQCQVDSQVTMMFWYRQQPGQSLTLIATANQGSEATYESGFVIDKFPISRPNLTFSTLTVSNMSPEDSSIYLCSVTGGVGYTFGSGTRLTVV.